These T cell receptor beta chains were read from a single sample in a study of OX40 agonist ivuxolimab in advanced cancers. Measured with immunoSEQ multiplex PCR; TCRdb has only the in-frame clones, and not every one. The sample contains approximately 87,000 clones, approximately 88% of which appear only once. The sample in question was CD4+ or CD8+ T cells sorted from blood, obtained in a trial of the OX40 agonist ivuxolimab. The receptors come from an adult with an advanced solid tumor such as melanoma, head and neck, liver or kidney cancer. Each CDR3 is given with its conserved first and last residue. A D gene is named only where the DNA matches it firmly. Clone size is given for some rows only: seen once, a few or many times, or a class if the clone is expanded.

TRBV13,TRBJ2-7,TRBD2,-,TGTGCCAGCAGTGAGGGTCGCGGGAGAGGCTACGAGCAGTACTTC,CASSEGRGRGYEQYF
TRBV11-2,TRBJ2-2,-,-,TGTGCCAGCAGCTATGGACACAGCACCGGGGAGCTGTTTTTT,CASSYGHSTGELFF
TRBV7-9,TRBJ2-7,TRBD2,-,TGTGCCAGCAGCTCCCGGTCGTTGCGGGAGGGCCTTTACGAGCAGTACTTC,CASSSRSLREGLYEQYF
TRBV11-2,TRBJ2-5,TRBD2,-,TGTGCCAGCAGCCTTCGGACTAGTTCGGAGACCCAGTACTTC,CASSLRTSSETQYF
TRBV5-6,TRBJ2-7,TRBD1,-,TGTGCCAGCAGCTTGGAGGTAGGGGGCAACGAGCAGTACTTC,CASSLEVGGNEQYF
TRBV5-1,TRBJ2-1,TRBD1,-,TGCGCCAGCAGCCCTCGACAGGGCTCCTACAATGAGCAGTTCTTC,CASSPRQGSYNEQFF
TRBV28,TRBJ1-4,-,-,TGTGCCAGCAGTTTATTGTCCCCCATAGAAGGACTGTTTTTT,CASSLLSPIEGLFF
TRBV2,TRBJ1-2,-,-,TGTGCCAGCAGATCCCTGGCATCTGGCTACACCTTC,CASRSLASGYTF
TRBV5-1,TRBJ1-1,-,-,TGCGCCAGCAGCTTGTCGCAGGGAAGCACTGAAGCTTTCTTT,CASSLSQGSTEAFF
TRBV5-1,TRBJ1-6,-,-,TGCGCCAGCAGCTTGACGGGGGCAACCTATAATTCACCCCTCCACTTT,CASSLTGATYNSPLHF
TRBV7-2,TRBJ1-2,-,-,TGTGCCAGCAGCTTAGCTGGGGGGGAACGCTACACCTTC,CASSLAGGERYTF
TRBV30,TRBJ2-1,TRBD2,-,TGTGCCTGGAACCGGGACTATTCCAATGAGCAGTTCTTC,CAWNRDYSNEQFF
TRBV2,TRBJ2-1,-,-,TGTGCCAGCAGTGTCGGCAATGAGCAGTTCTTC,CASSVGNEQFF
TRBV19,TRBJ2-1,-,-,TGTGCCAGTACCACTAGCACTGAGCAGTTCTTC,CASTTSTEQFF
TRBV7-8,TRBJ1-5,-,-,TGTGCCAGCAGCTTGCGCCAGTATAGCAATCAGCCCCAGCATTTT,CASSLRQYSNQPQHF
TRBV6-6,TRBJ2-5,TRBD2,-,TGTGCCAGCAAACCAGCGGGAGTCCCCCAAGAGACCCAGTACTTC,CASKPAGVPQETQYF
TRBV11-3,TRBJ2-1,TRBD1,-,TGTGCCAGCAGCCTGGACAGGGTTAGAAATGAGCAGTTCTTC,CASSLDRVRNEQFF
TRBV9,TRBJ2-7,TRBD1,-,TGTGCCAGCAGCCTCGGACAGGGGGCAGGCTACGAGCAGTACTTC,CASSLGQGAGYEQYF
TRBV2,TRBJ1-2,TRBD1,-,TGTGCCAGCAGGGTGACAGGGGTGGATGGCTACACCTTC,CASRVTGVDGYTF
TRBV6-5,TRBJ2-7,TRBD2,-,TGTGCCAGCAGTTACTCTGGACTAGCGGGTTCCTACGAGCAGTACTTC,CASSYSGLAGSYEQYF
TRBV7-2,TRBJ1-5,-,-,TGTGCCAGCAGCCCGGGGCCATGGGGTCAGCCCCAGCATTTT,CASSPGPWGQPQHF
TRBV2,TRBJ1-5,TRBD1,-,TGTGCCAGCAGTACAACAGGGGGCGACCAGCCCCAGCATTTT,CASSTTGGDQPQHF
TRBV6-5,TRBJ2-7,TRBD1,-,TGTGCCAGCAGACAGGGGGCCTCCTACGAGCAGTACTTC,CASRQGASYEQYF
TRBV5-4,TRBJ2-7,TRBD2,few,TGTGCCAGCAGCTTAGGGTCTAGCGGAGCTAGGGAGCAGTACTTC,CASSLGSSGAREQYF
TRBV7-6,TRBJ2-1,TRBD1,-,TGTGCCAGCAGCCAAGGACAGGTCTACAATGAGCAGTTCTTC,CASSQGQVYNEQFF
TRBV4-1,TRBJ2-1,TRBD2,-,TGCGCCAGCAGCACTTCTTGGACTAGCGAGTACAATGAGCAGTTCTTC,CASSTSWTSEYNEQFF
TRBV5-1,TRBJ2-5,TRBD2,-,TGCGCCAGCAGCTTGGCGGGGGGGAGTGAAGAGACCCAGTACTTC,CASSLAGGSEETQYF
TRBV5-1,TRBJ2-1,TRBD2,-,TGCGCCAGCAGCTTGGCTAGCGGGAGCACCCATGAGCAGTTCTTC,CASSLASGSTHEQFF